The 12 T cell receptor beta chains below come from one sample, sequenced in a study of Ad26.COV2.S vaccination and SARS-CoV-2 variants. Using immunoSEQ multiplex PCR, the repertoire was profiled, and TCRdb retains in-frame clones only, with some absent. The table records some 480,000 clones, around 90% of them present only once. Specified treatment: over 15 received Ad26.COV2.S at low or high dose, single or two shots; about 5 received placebo; per-sample allocation not given. Specimen acquisition occurred on day 63 following the initial vaccine or placebo injection. The specimen comprised peripheral blood, sampled in a trial of Ad26.COV2.S vaccine versus placebo. These receptors were taken from a person between 18 and 60 years old who received the Ad26.COV2.S COVID-19 vaccine or a placebo.

This clone was recorded once. The chain has TRBV28 and TRBJ1-6, with TRBD1 matching over 7 bases. The CDR3 is 13 residues long. Germline V gene lookup returns CDR1 MDHEN and CDR2 SYDVKM. Germline trimming cut 5 bases from V and 10 bases from J; bases unmatched to any gene: 5. CDR3 sequence: CASSLDRVSPLHF. CDR3 bases: TGTGCCAGCAGTCTTGACAGGGTCTCACCCCTCCACTTT. The full variable domain, completed using reference TRBV28 and TRBJ1-6, is DVKVTQSSRYLVKRTGEKVFLECVQDMDHENMFWYRQDPGLGLRLIYFSYDVKMKEKGDIPEGYSVSREKKERFSLILESASTNQTSMYLCASSLDRVSPLHFGNGTRLTVT.

The chain couples TRBV9 to TRBJ1-3, with D unresolved. The CDR3 contains 14 residues. In germline, CDR1 is SGDLS, CDR2 YYNGEE. V shed 0 bases and J shed 2 bases, with 6 bases lying between them. CDR3 sequence reads: CASSVERAGNTIYF. DNA for the CDR3: TGTGCCAGCAGCGTAGAAAGGGCTGGAAACACCATATATTTT.

A single count supports this clone. The chain is built from TRBV30 and TRBJ1-4, with a possible D match to TRBD1 (6 bases). The CDR3 runs 14 residues. Germline values: CDR1 GTSNPN, CDR2 SVGIG (reference sequence). The germline V and J ends were trimmed by 2 bases and 7 bases, with 14 bases remaining between them. The chain's CDR3 is CAWSTTGLGEKLFF. In DNA form, the CDR3 reads TGTGCCTGGAGTACGACAGGTCTGGGTGAAAAACTGTTTTTT.

The chain links TRBV19 to TRBJ1-1, with D unresolved. This CDR3 is built from 11 residues. Germline-derived CDR1 and CDR2 are LNHDA and SQIVND (reference sequence). V lost 5 bases and J lost 8, with 9 bases in between. CDR3 sequence reads: CASSFRMEAFF. CDR3 DNA: TGTGCCAGTAGTTTCCGTATGGAAGCTTTCTTT.

The gene calls are TRBV6-2 or TRBV6-3 and TRBJ1-1; D is undetermined. The V and J ends lost 0 bases and 7 bases respectively, with 9 bases between them. CDR1 is MNHEY and CDR2 is SVGEGT in the germline V gene. CDR3 length: 13 amino acids. The CDR3 spells CASSYSTGGEAFF. Here the CDR3 DNA reads TGTGCCAGCAGTTACTCGACGGGCGGTGAAGCTTTCTTT.

The chain is built from TRBV6-2 or TRBV6-3 and TRBJ2-7, with no clear D. Germline assignment: CDR1 MNHEY and CDR2 SVGEGT. The CDR3 runs to 15 residues. Deletions cut 5 bases from V and 5 bases from J, with 19 bases between. For the CDR3, the DNA is TGTGCCAGCAGTCGAGTGACAATAGGAAAGGACGAGCAGTACTTC. Amino acid sequence: CASSRVTIGKDEQYF.

This chain joins TRBV5-1 and TRBJ1-2, with 7 bases aligning to TRBD1. CDR3 length: 13 amino acids. CDR1 is SGHRS and CDR2 is YFSETQ in the germline V gene. V was clipped by 4 bases and J by 8 bases; unmatched bases: 8. The DNA of the CDR3 is TGCGCCAGCAGCGTGACAGGGTATGACGGCTACACCTTC. This codes for CASSVTGYDGYTF.

The chain combines TRBV29-1 with TRBJ1-1; no clear D. The V end lost 5 bases, the J end lost 2 bases, and 18 bases lay between the germline ends. Germline V lookup: CDR1 SQVTM, CDR2 ANQGSEA. CDR3 length: 15 residues. This CDR3 is CSVPMGITGNTEAFF. CDR3 nucleotide sequence: TGCAGCGTTCCCATGGGGATAACCGGAAACACTGAAGCTTTCTTT.

The chain couples TRBV29-1 to TRBJ2-7; 7 bases fit TRBD1. The CDR3 totals 11 residues. Germline CDR1 and CDR2: SQVTM and ANQGSEA. CDR3 bases: TGCAGAAGACAGGGTTGGAACGAGCAGTACTTC. Translation: CRRQGWNEQYF.

The CDR3, as DNA: TGTGCCACCCGACGAGGGACAGGGACGGAGACCCAGTACTTC. It translates to CATRRGTGTETQYF. The chain has TRBV10-3 and TRBJ2-5; TRBD1 matches at 9 bases. The CDR3 is made up of 14 amino acids. Germline-derived CDR1 and CDR2 are ENHRY and SYGVKD. V was clipped by 10 bases and J by 5 bases; unmatched bases: 11.

This chain links TRBV20-1 with TRBJ2-6; D remains unclear. The germline V gene has CDR1 DFQATT and CDR2 SNEGSKA (reference sequence). The CDR3 consists of 15 residues. V was cut by 3 bases and J by 8 bases, with 17 bases left in between. The CDR3 region has the DNA TGCAGTGCTAGTAATGTGAAGGGATATACCAACGTCCTGACTTTC. Its protein product is CSASNVKGYTNVLTF.

The chain links TRBV3-1 (or the pseudogene TRBV3-2) to TRBJ2-4; TRBD2 agrees at 8 bases. CDR3 length: 13 amino acids. CDR1 and CDR2 from the germline V gene are LGHDT and YNNKEL (reference sequence). The junction had 3 bases not matched to a gene; V was cut back by 4 bases and J by 7 bases. The CDR3 is CASSRGGGNIQYF. In DNA, the CDR3 is TGTGCCAGCAGCCGGGGCGGGGGGAACATTCAGTACTTC.